A single sample is the source of the 31 T cell receptor beta chains below, sequenced in a study of CD8+CD57+ T cells in acquired aplastic anemia. Genomic DNA served as template for TCR beta VDJ and CDR3 profiling. From the reads, TCRdb called clonotypes with MiXCR, one entry per CDR3 protein. The sample includes 200,000 or so distinct CDR3 sequences, under 50% of them seen just once. Individuals selected for sequencing had exhibited CD8+CD57+ cell expansion on flow cytometry. Sequenced sample: sorted CD4+, CD8+, or CD8+CD57+ T cells (not recorded which) from PBMCs. Every receptor here comes from a human donor with aplastic anemia.

At least ten counts were recorded for this clonotype. The chain joins TRBV20-1 to TRBJ2-2, with D perhaps assigned TRBD1 or TRBD2 (5 bases each). Germline CDR1 DFQATT, CDR2 SNEGSKA (reference sequence). CDR3 length: 15 residues. Trimming took off 6 bases at V and 0 bases at J, with 14 bases between the two ends. DNA for the CDR3: TGCAGTGCCTGGGACGGCAACGCGAACACCGGGGAGCTGTTTTTT. This codes for CSAWDGNANTGELFF.

This clonotype turned up a few times. This sequence joins TRBV3-1 and TRBJ2-6; D gene unclear. Trimming took off 1 base at V and 0 bases at J, with 10 bases between the two ends. Germline V gives CDR1 LGHDT, CDR2 YNNKEL (reference sequence). This CDR3 has 17 residues. CDR3 sequence: CASSQGNFLSGANVLTF. CDR3 sequence (DNA): TGTGCCAGCAGCCAAGGGAACTTCCTCTCTGGGGCCAACGTCCTGACTTTC.

Note on this clonotype: An end of the junction differs from the germline gene, which may be a read error. The chain uses TRBV5-1 and TRBJ1-4, with 7 bases fitting TRBD1. The CDR3 length is 16 residues. The germline CDR1 and CDR2 sequences are SGHRS and YFSETQ. The CDR3 spells CASSGKRQGSTEKLFF. CDR3 coding DNA: TGTGCCAGCAGCGGTAAGCGACAGGGATCTACTGAAAAACTGTTTTTT.

V gene TRBV7-8 combines with J gene TRBJ1-6; D unresolved. CDR1 and CDR2 from the germline V gene are SGHVS and FQNEAQ. The CDR3 has 14 amino acids. With 1 base removed from V and 6 bases from J, the gap between germline ends came to 7 bases. The CDR3 sequence is CASSLGVRNSPLHF. In DNA, the CDR3 is TGTGCCAGCAGCTTAGGGGTTCGTAATTCACCCCTCCACTTT.

The genes are TRBV19 and TRBJ2-7; 8 nucleotides align to TRBD1. The CDR3 loop spans 15 amino acids. Losses at the gene ends were 3 bases for V and 2 bases for J; bases not matched to a gene: 6. In germline, CDR1 is LNHDA, CDR2 SQIVND (reference sequence). In DNA form, the CDR3 reads TGTGCCAGTAGTATTCACGCGACAGGGGCCTACGAGCAGTACTTC. Translating it yields CASSIHATGAYEQYF.

This clonotype came up many times. The rearrangement joins TRBV19 to TRBJ1-4, with 8 positions matching TRBD1. Germline values: CDR1 LNHDA, CDR2 SQIVND (reference sequence). This CDR3 has 13 amino acids. The junction had 2 bases not matched to a gene; V was cut back by 7 bases and J by 4 bases. The CDR3 loop reads CASTTGDNEKLFF. CDR3 DNA sequence: TGTGCCAGTACGACAGGGGATAATGAAAAACTGTTTTTT.

The chain employs TRBV27 and TRBJ1-3; TRBD1 agrees at 9 bases. The V segment lost 4 bases and the J segment 5 bases; nucleotides outside the gene matches: 6. CDR3 size: 15 residues. Germline V gene data show CDR1 as MNHEY and CDR2 as SMNVEV (reference sequence). CDR3 coding DNA: TGTGCCAGCAGTTCAGGACAGGGGAGCCGAAACACCATATATTTT. This codes for CASSSGQGSRNTIYF.

This sequence joins TRBV5-1 and TRBJ2-3, with 16 bases matching TRBD2. CDR1 SGHRS and CDR2 YFSETQ come from the germline V gene. V trimming: 4 bases; J trimming: 3 bases; junction bases outside the gene matches: 5. The CDR3 has 17 residues. The DNA for the CDR3 is TGCGCCAGCAGCCCTGGGACTAGCGGGGGGGCTACAGATACGCAGTATTTT. This encodes CASSPGTSGGATDTQYF.

This clonotype was seen many times. The chain is built from TRBV5-5 and TRBJ1-5, with 7 bases lining up with TRBD1. Germline assignment: CDR1 SGHKS and CDR2 YYEKEE (reference sequence). There are 15 residues in the CDR3. V dropped 4 bases and J dropped 6; count of bases not matched to a gene: 10. CDR3 DNA: TGTGCCAGCAGCCCAACCGCAGGGGGAGTTCAGCCCCAGCATTTT. Residues: CASSPTAGGVQPQHF.

This clonotype was seen once. The chain couples TRBV7-9 to TRBJ1-1; no reliable D call. Between the trimmed V and J ends, which lost 5 bases and 2 bases, there was a span of 12 bases. CDR3 length equals 14 residues. Germline lookup yields CDR1 SEHNR and CDR2 FQNEAQ (reference sequence). The CDR3 is CASSRAGANTEAFF. CDR3 DNA: TGTGCCAGCAGCCGTGCGGGAGCCAACACTGAAGCTTTCTTT. The full variable domain, rest sourced from reference TRBV7-9 and TRBJ1-1, is DTGVSQNPRHKITKRGQNVTFRCDPISEHNRLYWYRQTLGQGPEFLTYFQNEAQLEKSRLLSDRFSAERPKGSFSTLEIQRTEQGDSAMYLCASSRAGANTEAFFGQGTRLTVV.

CDR3 in amino acids: CATTSGGDGTDTQYF. The DNA for the CDR3 is TGTGCTACCACTTCGGGGGGGGACGGCACAGATACGCAGTATTTT. The chain links TRBV28 to TRBJ2-3, with TRBD2 identical over 8 bases. Germline loops: CDR1 MDHEN, CDR2 SYDVKM. The length of the CDR3 is 15 residues.

This clonotype was observed many times. The CDR3 bases are TGCAGTGCTAGAGACCCGAGCTCCTACAATGAGCAGTTCTTC. Translation: CSARDPSSYNEQFF. V gene TRBV20-1 combines with J gene TRBJ2-1; D remains unclear. This CDR3 is built from 14 residues. CDR1 DFQATT and CDR2 SNEGSKA come from the germline V gene (reference sequence). The V end was cut by 0 bases, the J end by 0 bases, with 6 bases between.

This clonotype was recorded many times. The genes are TRBV7-8 and TRBJ1-1; 11 bases fit TRBD1. Germline V lookup: CDR1 SGHVS, CDR2 FQNEAQ. J was trimmed by 5 bases and V by 1 base; bases with no gene match: 3. This CDR3 spans 15 amino acids. The CDR3: CASSLGGQGATEAFF. DNA for the CDR3: TGTGCCAGCAGCTTAGGTGGACAGGGGGCAACTGAAGCTTTCTTT.

This clonotype occurred many times. V and J are TRBV12-3 or TRBV12-4 and TRBJ2-3; 9 bases are a match to TRBD2. This CDR3 is built from 15 residues. V lost 2 bases, J lost 4 bases, and 4 bases stayed unmatched. Here the CDR3 DNA reads TGTGCCAGCAGTTTAAGGCGGGGGGGCGCAGATACGCAGTATTTT. Its protein product is CASSLRRGGADTQYF.

This clonotype was found many times. This chain links TRBV29-1 with TRBJ2-2, with D unclear. CDR1 is SQVTM and CDR2 is ANQGSEA in the germline V gene. The CDR3 loop spans 12 amino acids. Between the trimmed V and J ends, which lost 3 bases and 0 bases, there was a span of 2 bases. The CDR3 coding sequence is TGCAGCGTTGACTCGAACACCGGGGAGCTGTTTTTT. Its protein product is CSVDSNTGELFF.

The CDR3 protein is CSARANTGELFF. The CDR3 nucleotides are TGCAGTGCTAGAGCGAACACCGGGGAGCTGTTTTTT. This chain joins TRBV20-1 and TRBJ2-2; unclear D gene. Germline V lookup: CDR1 DFQATT, CDR2 SNEGSKA (reference sequence). This CDR3 region has 12 residues. V was trimmed by 1 base and J by 0 bases, leaving 0 bases between them.

In its sample, this clonotype was seen many times. V is TRBV5-8 and J is TRBJ1-4; D is perhaps TRBD1 (5 bases). V lost 3 bases and J 4 bases, leaving 13 bases between the germline ends. Germline CDR1 is SGHTS and CDR2 is YDEGEE. The CDR3 loop spans 15 amino acids. The CDR3 DNA reads as TGTGCCAGCAGCTCCCAGGGTTCCCGTAATGAAAAACTGTTTTTT. Translation: CASSSQGSRNEKLFF. Based on the CDR3 plus reference TRBV5-8 and TRBJ1-4, the full variable domain is EAGVTQSPTHLIKTRGQQATLRCSPISGHTSVYWYQQALGLGLQFLLWYDEGEERNRGNFPPRFSGRQFPNYSSELNVNALELEDSALYLCASSSQGSRNEKLFFGSGTQLSVL.

This clonotype has ten or more counts. J is TRBJ2-2 and V is TRBV5-1; the D call may be TRBD1 or TRBD2 (5 bases each). Between the trimmed V and J ends, which lost 2 bases and 6 bases, there was a span of 11 bases. The CDR3 totals 14 residues. The germline CDR1 and CDR2 sequences are SGHRS and YFSETQ. CDR3 nucleotide sequence: TGCGCCAGCAGCTTAACTCAGGGACCCGGGGAGCTGTTTTTT. It translates to CASSLTQGPGELFF.

This clonotype appeared a few times. The gene calls are TRBV3-1 and TRBJ2-5, with D tentatively TRBD1 (6 bases). V dropped 2 bases and J dropped 4 bases, with 11 bases sitting between them. The V gene's germline CDR1 is LGHDT and CDR2 YNNKEL (reference sequence). This CDR3 is 14 amino acids long. CDR3 protein: CASSQMGAGETQYF. The CDR3 nucleotides are TGTGCCAGCAGCCAAATGGGGGCCGGAGAGACCCAGTACTTC.

This sequence joins TRBV19 and TRBJ1-5; D gene ambiguous. In germline, CDR1 is LNHDA, CDR2 SQIVND (reference sequence). V lost 0 bases to trimming and J lost 7 bases, with 7 bases between them. The CDR3 has 13 amino acids. The CDR3 DNA reads TGTGCCAGTAGTATAGATCGCTCGCAGCCCCAGCATTTT. This codes for CASSIDRSQPQHF.

This clonotype was seen at least ten times. The CDR3 DNA is TGCAGTGCTCAGGACAGGAGGAACGAGCAGTACTTC. It yields the protein CSAQDRRNEQYF. This chain links TRBV20-1 with TRBJ2-7; 7 bases are shared with TRBD1. The CDR3 consists of 12 residues. The V gene end was trimmed by 5 bases and the J gene end by 5 bases; junction bases not matched to a gene: 6. Germline V gene sequence: CDR1 DFQATT, CDR2 SNEGSKA (reference sequence).

This clonotype was seen at least ten times. This chain links TRBV12-3 or TRBV12-4 with TRBJ2-5; D perhaps matches TRBD2 (5 bases). The V and J ends lost 5 bases and 2 bases respectively, with 9 bases between them. This CDR3 contains 13 residues. DNA of the CDR3: TGTGCCAGCAGTGCTCGGGGACAAGAGACCCAGTACTTC. Translated, it gives CASSARGQETQYF.

For the CDR3, the DNA is TGCGCCAGCAGCCTAAACAGGGGCGAAGTTGAAGCTTTCTTT. It yields the protein CASSLNRGEVEAFF. V gene TRBV5-1 combines with J gene TRBJ1-1; the match to TRBD1 covers 7 bases. This CDR3 is built from 14 residues. Germline V gene sequence: CDR1 SGHRS, CDR2 YFSETQ. The V and J ends lost 4 bases and 7 bases, in that order; junction bases with no gene match: 10.

The chain uses TRBV7-9 and TRBJ2-5; tentatively, D is TRBD1 or TRBD2 (6 bases each). The CDR3 is made up of 14 amino acids. V shed 6 bases and J shed 2 bases, with 13 bases lying between them. Germline CDR1 reads SEHNR; CDR2 reads FQNEAQ (reference sequence). This CDR3 reads CASRTGAQQETQYF. The CDR3 nucleotides are TGTGCCAGCAGGACGGGGGCGCAACAAGAGACCCAGTACTTC.

This clonotype was recorded at least ten times. The chain couples TRBV6-4 to TRBJ2-5; no clear D gene. Trimming removed 5 bases from V and 3 bases from J, with 22 bases in between. Germline loops: CDR1 MRHNA, CDR2 SNTAGT. This CDR3 is 17 amino acids long. The CDR3 sequence is CASSHLEPHKSEETQYF. The CDR3 region has the DNA TGTGCCAGCAGTCACTTGGAGCCCCACAAAAGCGAAGAGACCCAGTACTTC.

V is TRBV20-1 and J is TRBJ1-2; 7 positions agree with TRBD1. Trimming cost V 5 bases and J 8 bases; bases outside gene matches: 11. The CDR3 contains 13 residues. CDR1 is DFQATT, CDR2 SNEGSKA, per germline (reference sequence). The CDR3 DNA is TGCAGTGCTGTAGACAGGGTCTCTGGCGGCTACACCTTC. Residues: CSAVDRVSGGYTF.

The genes are TRBV6-5 and TRBJ1-6; 7 bases fit TRBD1. After removal of 4 bases from V and 10 bases from J, the junction contained 13 bases not matched to a gene. The germline gives CDR1 MNHEY, CDR2 SVGAGI. The CDR3 length is 16 residues. Here the CDR3 reads CASSLDEGQVTSPLHF. CDR3 nucleotide sequence: TGTGCCAGCAGTTTGGACGAAGGACAGGTTACCTCACCCCTCCACTTT.

The chain has TRBV15 and TRBJ1-1; the D is unclear. The V gene's germline CDR1 is LNHNV and CDR2 YYDKDF (reference sequence). The CDR3 is 13 amino acids. The V gene lost 0 bases and the J gene lost 4 bases, with 6 bases spanning the gap. In DNA form, the CDR3 reads TGTGCCACCAGCAGAGAGGGAGGCACTGAAGCTTTCTTT. This encodes CATSREGGTEAFF.

The chain carries TRBV7-2 and TRBJ1-1; 7 bases agree with TRBD1. CDR3 length: 13 residues. V was clipped by 5 bases and J by 11 bases; unmatched bases: 11. CDR1 is SGHTA and CDR2 is FQGNSA in the germline V gene. The CDR3 DNA follows: TGTGCCAGCAGCGACAGGCAGGGGGGGAGGGCTTTCTTT. This codes for CASSDRQGGRAFF.

Details on this clonotype: It may be a read error: a sequence one base away is much more abundant. V and J are TRBV3-1 and TRBJ1-2; 7 positions agree with TRBD1. The CDR3 covers 14 residues. Per the germline V gene, CDR1 is LGHDT and CDR2 is YNNKEL (reference sequence). The junction had 4 bases not matched to a gene; V was cut back by 0 bases and J by 6 bases. DNA for the CDR3: TGTGCCAGCAGCCAAGAGAGGGACAGTCATGGCTACACCTTC. Translating gives CASSQERDSHGYTF.

Only a few counts were recorded for this clonotype. CDR3 sequence: CASSFGQGPNEQYF. The CDR3 DNA follows: TGTGCCAGCAGCTTCGGACAGGGCCCGAACGAGCAGTACTTC. The V and J genes are TRBV7-6 and TRBJ2-7; 8 bases match TRBD1. CDR1 SGHVS and CDR2 FNYEAQ come from the germline V gene. The CDR3 runs to 14 residues. V shed 3 bases, J shed 5 bases, and the junction held 6 bases outside the gene matches.